This T cell receptor beta chain derives from a study of cytomegalovirus exposure and HLA in healthy donors. The CDR3 has 14 residues. V lost 6 bases and J lost 7; bases outside the gene matches: 5. Germline-derived CDR1 and CDR2 are PRHDT and FYEKMQ (reference sequence). TCRdb's table, derived via immunoSEQ multiplex PCR, lists solely in-frame clones and lacks some. The repertoire includes 300,000 to 350,000 clones, 70% to 90% of them detected once, and approximately 0.9% sits in the top ten. The study, taken as a whole, reports: High specificity and sensitivity for cytomegalovirus status were reported for the classifier. The authors enumerated 150 to 200 TCR beta chains as linked to cytomegalovirus. In the roughly 130 validation repertoires, a later analysis found that first-cohort TCR clusters tended to co-occur.

This clone was found once. The antigen remains unidentified. The origin of this receptor is a man aged 30 to 45 in good health and CMV-seronegative. Sequencing was carried out using PBMCs. J is TRBJ2-1 and V is TRBV13, with 11 bases that match TRBD1. This CDR3 is CASREGTGGNEQFF. CDR3 bases: TGTGCCAGCAGGGAGGGGACAGGGGGGAATGAGCAGTTCTTC.